These T cell receptor beta chains were read from a single sample in a study of T-cell reconstitution after alpha-beta-depleted transplantation in children. Via MiXCR, TCRdb re-called the PCR reads, giving one row per CDR3 protein. The sample yields about 980,000 distinct CDR3 sequences, about 31% seen once. Specimen: PBMCs, mostly from graft donor cells, collected 360 days after TCRalphabeta/CD19-depleted stem cell transplant. The receptors derive from a boy younger than two who had a stem cell transplant for SCID, so the T cells may come from the graft donor. Both conserved end residues are part of each CDR3. Fields, in order: V gene, CDR3 protein.

TRBV15 CATSSSLGRVAQRTQYF
TRBV18 CASSRNTGFEQYF
TRBV7-8 CASSPHLSGGGRRTDTQYF
TRBV27 CASTPGRDQETQYF
TRBV5-1 CASSLVSGTGVNEQFF
TRBV12-3/TRBV12-4 CASSPGARLNYGYTF
TRBV20-1 CSARDEGFLHGYTF
TRBV27 CASSPARKDF
TRBV29-1 CSARPGSRDTQYF
TRBV18 CASSPQSIGAFDTEAFF
TRBV7-8 CASSLAGGPRRDIQYF
TRBV7-9 CASSLAAPQETQYF
TRBV4-1 CASSQGQKKGTDTQYF
TRBV12-3/TRBV12-4 CASHTGDRENEKLFF
TRBV27 CASSSGGIYEQYF
TRBV12-3/TRBV12-4 CASSFVGDEQYF
TRBV4-2 CASSHHAGLAGNTGELFF
TRBV5-1 CASSSPGTGTTGEQYF
TRBV29-1 CSVESSGGYEQYF
TRBV12-3/TRBV12-4 CASRPRDSGYTF
TRBV12-3/TRBV12-4 CASSDRDRRFDTQYF
TRBV13 CASSLYGGGVIYEQYF
TRBV29-1 CSVSSGGVYNEQFF
TRBV7-2 CASSLVGGGRTSDTQYF
TRBV5-1 CASSVGRLNTGELFF
TRBV20-1 CSAARRGGSTEAFF
TRBV5-1 CASSRTGRQETQYF
TRBV15 CATSRGQQGTNQPQHF
TRBV20-1 CSATGGGSRKLFF
TRBV7-2 CASSFTSGAFTDTQYF
TRBV6-2/TRBV6-3 CASSYSILQSYYEQYF
TRBV2 CASRGPGGNQEQFF
TRBV10-3 CAARTGTEAFF
TRBV7-2 CASSRRGQTYNEQFF
TRBV4-2 CASSPRAGAFSSYEQYF
TRBV19 CASRRGRSSLNTGELFF
TRBV4-1 CASSQDRGVLGPKETQYF